The 23 T cell receptor beta chains presented below share a single source sample, sequenced in a study of cytomegalovirus exposure and HLA in healthy donors (dated by TCRdb to 2017 to 2019). Libraries came from the immunoSEQ multiplex PCR assay. For the multiplex PCR, a mixture combining 60 forward primers for TCR Vbeta segments and 13 reverse primers for TCR Jbeta segments was used. The table was pulled from immuneACCESS by TCRdb, which kept in-frame rearrangements only. Such tables lose some clones; where checked, under half of the loss comes from unresolved V genes, and the rest has no known cause. The sample table holds about 220,000 clones, of which approximately 83% were seen once. Together, the top ten hold approximately 0.71% of the sample. The sequencing sample was made of PBMCs. The source is a boy under 10 years old in good health and CMV-seronegative.

This chain uses TRBV25-1 with TRBJ1-5; no firm D call. With 1 base removed from V and 9 bases from J, the gap between germline ends came to 10 bases. CDR1 and CDR2 (germline): MGHDK, SYGVNS. The CDR3 is made up of 13 amino acids. CDR3 sequence (DNA): TGTGCCAGCAGTGAATCCACCAGAGGGCCCCAGCATTTT. This translates into CASSESTRGPQHF.

In regard to this clone: Other DNA sequences in this specimen translate into the identical CDR3. The gene calls are TRBV2 and TRBJ2-7, with no clear D. V gave up 8 bases and J gave up 2 bases, with 10 bases separating them. From germline, CDR1 is SNHLY and CDR2 FYNNEI. The CDR3 has 12 amino acids. DNA of the CDR3: TGTGCCAGCCTGGAGCCGCCCTACGAGCAGTACTTC. Encoded protein: CASLEPPYEQYF. Full variable domain (missing parts from reference TRBV2 and TRBJ2-7): EPEVTQTPSHQVTQMGQEVILRCVPISNHLYFYWYRQILGQKVEFLVSFYNNEISEKSEIFDDQFSVERPDGSNFTLKIRSTKLEDSAMYFCASLEPPYEQYFGPGTRLTVT.

The chain joins TRBV6-1 to TRBJ1-5; 9 positions agree with TRBD1. Germline trimming cut 8 bases from V and 6 bases from J; bases unmatched to any gene: 5. This CDR3 contains 13 residues. The germline V gene encodes CDR1 MNHNS and CDR2 SASEGT. The CDR3 spells CASGDRVTQPQHF. CDR3 DNA: TGTGCCAGCGGGGACAGGGTCACTCAGCCCCAGCATTTT.

This CDR3 is CASSYRDEQFF. DNA of the CDR3: TGTGCCAGCAGTTACCGTGATGAGCAGTTCTTC. The chain is built from TRBV6-5 and TRBJ2-1; D not resolved. The V gene lost 2 bases and the J gene lost 8 bases, with 4 bases spanning the gap. This CDR3 comprises 11 residues. Germline V CDR1 and CDR2: MNHEY, SVGAGI.

The V and J genes are TRBV29-1 and TRBJ2-7; 8 bases are shared with TRBD1. Germline CDR1 and CDR2: SQVTM and ANQGSEA. CDR3 length equals 17 residues. The trim removed 6 bases at V and 3 bases at J, leaving 19 bases unmatched. Here the CDR3 reads CSVYNHTNQGADYEQYF. The CDR3 DNA is TGCAGCGTGTACAATCACACCAACCAGGGGGCCGACTACGAGCAGTACTTC.

The chain links TRBV7-2 to TRBJ1-5; D is undetermined. CDR1 and CDR2 from the germline V gene are SGHTA and FQGNSA. Trimming shortened V by 5 bases and J by 2 bases, and 7 bases separated the two germline ends. This CDR3 contains 13 residues. CDR3 in DNA: TGTGCCAGCAGCCCGTTTCGCAATCAGCCCCAGCATTTT. This gives the protein CASSPFRNQPQHF.

In this sample, this clone turned up a few times. The chain carries TRBV5-8 and TRBJ1-1; 8 bases match TRBD1. This CDR3 region has 14 residues. The germline V gene encodes CDR1 SGHTS and CDR2 YDEGEE. V shed 5 bases and J 4 bases; nucleotides not matched to a gene: 7. The CDR3 sequence: CASRLQGVGTEAFF. CDR3 sequence (DNA): TGTGCCAGCAGACTACAGGGGGTGGGCACTGAAGCTTTCTTT.

A few counts support this clone. The V gene is TRBV6-6, the J gene TRBJ1-1, with D unclear. The ends were cut back, 5 bases at V and 1 base at J, with 8 bases in the middle. This CDR3 contains 13 residues. Germline lookup yields CDR1 MNHNY and CDR2 SVGAGI (reference sequence). CDR3 region: CASSISGNTEAFF. CDR3 DNA: TGTGCCAGCAGTATCTCAGGGAACACTGAAGCTTTCTTT.

The chain employs TRBV6-5 and TRBJ2-7, with 10 bases lining up with TRBD1. Per the germline V gene, CDR1 is MNHEY and CDR2 is SVGAGI. V dropped 6 bases and J dropped 9; count of bases not matched to a gene: 14. This CDR3 has 15 amino acids. The CDR3 here is CASRPDRGRPEVQYF. The CDR3 DNA follows: TGTGCCAGCAGACCCGACAGGGGGCGCCCAGAAGTGCAGTACTTC.

The chain couples TRBV9 to TRBJ2-7; 9 bases are a match to TRBD1. V was pared by 0 bases and J by 6 bases, with 16 bases of the junction left unmatched. The CDR3 runs to 18 residues. Germline assignment: CDR1 SGDLS and CDR2 YYNGEE. This chain's CDR3 is CASSVGVYGQGIVCEQYF. CDR3 in DNA: TGTGCCAGCAGCGTAGGTGTTTATGGACAGGGGATTGTTTGCGAGCAGTACTTC.

This sequence joins TRBV5-6 and TRBJ1-5; TRBD1 aligns across 12 bases. The CDR3 covers 18 residues. J gave up 6 bases and V 4 bases, and 14 bases lay outside the gene matches. Germline-derived CDR1 and CDR2 are SGHDT and YYEEEE. CDR3 protein: CASSPGTGGACVGQPQHF. CDR3 DNA sequence: TGTGCCAGCAGCCCCGGGACAGGGGGCGCTTGCGTAGGTCAGCCCCAGCATTTT. Supplemented by reference TRBV5-6 and TRBJ1-5, the full variable domain reads DAGVTQSPTHLIKTRGQQVTLRCSPKSGHDTVSWYQQALGQGPQFIFQYYEEEERQRGNFPDRFSGHQFPNYSSELNVNALLLGDSALYLCASSPGTGGACVGQPQHFGDGTRLSIL.

The chain uses TRBV6-6 and TRBJ1-2, with D possibly matching TRBD1 (6 bases). Germline V gives CDR1 MNHNY, CDR2 SVGAGI (reference sequence). V was shortened by 7 bases and J by 7 bases, with 10 bases between the two germline ends. This CDR3 is 11 amino acids long. Written as DNA, the CDR3 is TGTGCCAGCATAGGGGGGGCTGGCTACACCTTC. Protein sequence: CASIGGAGYTF.

V and J are TRBV11-3 and TRBJ2-1, with 7 nucleotides matching TRBD2. CDR3 length equals 14 residues. From germline, CDR1 is SGHNT and CDR2 YENEEA. The ends lost 3 bases at V and 9 bases at J; junction bases unmatched: 8. CDR3 residues: CASSLSSGWGEQFF. The DNA of the CDR3 is TGTGCCAGCAGCTTGAGTAGCGGGTGGGGTGAGCAGTTCTTC.

This sequence joins TRBV5-1 and TRBJ1-6; D remains unclear. In germline, CDR1 is SGHRS, CDR2 YFSETQ. Between the trimmed V and J ends, which lost 2 bases and 5 bases, there was a span of 2 bases. The CDR3 has 12 amino acids. Here the CDR3 reads CASSFNNSPLHF. The CDR3 DNA is TGCGCCAGCAGCTTTAATAATTCACCCCTCCACTTT.

The chain combines TRBV4-1 with TRBJ2-5; tentative D call: TRBD1 (5 bases). This CDR3 contains 14 residues. Looked up from germline, CDR1 is MGHRA and CDR2 is YSYEKL. V was trimmed by 0 bases and J by 3 bases, leaving 8 bases between them. CDR3 in DNA: TGCGCCAGCAGCCAAGATCCAGGGAAAGAGACCCAGTACTTC. Amino acids: CASSQDPGKETQYF.

This clone was recorded once. This chain connects TRBV29-1 to TRBJ2-7; D not certain. CDR3 length equals 12 residues. The germline V gene encodes CDR1 SQVTM and CDR2 ANQGSEA. The germline V and J ends were trimmed by 5 bases and 1 base, with 9 bases remaining between them. CDR3 residues: CSVIGGSYEQYF. CDR3 DNA: TGCAGCGTTATCGGCGGTTCCTACGAGCAGTACTTC.

This chain uses TRBV4-1 with TRBJ1-2; unclear D gene. This CDR3 contains 14 residues. Trimming left V 3 bases short and J 7 bases short, with 15 bases between. Germline CDR1 MGHRA, CDR2 YSYEKL. CDR3 amino acids: CASSHDFASRGYTF. DNA of the CDR3: TGCGCCAGCAGCCACGACTTCGCATCGCGTGGCTACACCTTC.

This sequence joins TRBV29-1 and TRBJ2-3; D gene uncertain. CDR3 length: 11 residues. Germline loops: CDR1 SQVTM, CDR2 ANQGSEA. V dropped 3 bases and J dropped 3 bases, with 4 bases sitting between them. The CDR3 spells CSVERTDTQYF. The CDR3 nucleotides read TGCAGCGTTGAGCGGACAGATACGCAGTATTTT.

The V gene is TRBV18, the J gene TRBJ2-7; 7 bases fit TRBD1. The V segment lost 3 bases and the J segment 7 bases; nucleotides outside the gene matches: 3. Germline loops: CDR1 KGHSH, CDR2 LQKENI. The CDR3 is 12 amino acids. In DNA form, the CDR3 reads TGTGCCAGCTCACCGACAGGGTCGGAGCAGTACTTC. It specifies CASSPTGSEQYF.

CDR3 loop: CASSLSQGPVLHEQFF. In DNA, the CDR3 is TGTGCCAGCAGCTTAAGTCAGGGGCCGGTACTCCATGAGCAGTTCTTC. The chain joins TRBV7-9 to TRBJ2-1, with D possibly being TRBD1 (6 bases). The CDR3 totals 16 residues. The ends were cut back, 2 bases at V and 8 bases at J, with 19 bases in the middle. Germline CDR1 and CDR2: SEHNR and FQNEAQ (reference sequence).

This chain uses TRBV10-1 with TRBJ2-3, with 11 bases fitting TRBD2. Germline V gene lookup returns CDR1 WNHNN and CDR2 SYGVQD (reference sequence). This CDR3 contains 14 residues. V lost 5 bases, J lost 5 bases, and 3 bases stayed unmatched. The CDR3 nucleotides are TGCGCCAGCAGTCCGGGACTAGCGGTAGATACGCAGTATTTT. Its translation: CASSPGLAVDTQYF.

This clone appeared a single time. The J gene is TRBJ2-6, the V gene TRBV30, with D unclear. V was shortened by 1 base and J by 4 bases, with 8 bases between the two germline ends. The CDR3 contains 14 residues. Germline V gene lookup returns CDR1 GTSNPN and CDR2 SVGIG (reference sequence). CDR3 bases: TGTGCCTGGAGTGGCGGTCCCGGGGCCAACGTCCTGACTTTC. Amino acid sequence: CAWSGGPGANVLTF.

V is TRBV5-6 and J is TRBJ2-3; 8 nucleotides line up with TRBD2. The CDR3 length is 16 residues. J gave up 6 bases and V 4 bases, and 13 bases lay outside the gene matches. Germline assignment: CDR1 SGHDT and CDR2 YYEEEE. The CDR3 sequence is CASSHLLSGAGDTQYF. CDR3 sequence (DNA): TGTGCCAGCAGCCACCTCCTTAGCGGGGCCGGTGATACGCAGTATTTT. The full variable domain, rest sourced from reference TRBV5-6 and TRBJ2-3, is DAGVTQSPTHLIKTRGQQVTLRCSPKSGHDTVSWYQQALGQGPQFIFQYYEEEERQRGNFPDRFSGHQFPNYSSELNVNALLLGDSALYLCASSHLLSGAGDTQYFGPGTRLTVL.